The sequence of this TCR beta chain was determined in a study of T cell responses to AZD1222 COVID-19 vaccine. Study-wide findings and caveats: Mapped onto spike, vaccine-associated CD4 TCRs spanned it and were dominant at 160-218 and 743-854. No repertoire was sampled before or during the peak T cell response, only after it. It was only five to seven AZD1222 recipients who were seropositive at baseline. Reports say nearly half of spike-specific TCRs go after unmutated variant regions.

The table came from immunoSEQ multiplex PCR; TCRdb's copy has only in-frame clones and leaves some out. The sample shows about 180,000 clones, 88% of them seen only once. In the case of this clone: Its antigen is undetermined.

This CDR3 contains 12 residues. Looked up from germline, CDR1 is MNHEY and CDR2 is SVGAGI. V lost 0 bases to trimming and J lost 8 bases, with 8 bases between them. The sample consisted of peripheral blood, taken on day 0 of AZD1222 vaccination. This receptor was obtained from an adult in good health. V gene TRBV6-5 combines with J gene TRBJ2-7; perhaps D is TRBD1 or TRBD2 (5 bases each). In DNA, the CDR3 is TGTGCCAGCAGTTACTCAGAGGGGAAGCAGTACTTC. Translating gives CASSYSEGKQYF.